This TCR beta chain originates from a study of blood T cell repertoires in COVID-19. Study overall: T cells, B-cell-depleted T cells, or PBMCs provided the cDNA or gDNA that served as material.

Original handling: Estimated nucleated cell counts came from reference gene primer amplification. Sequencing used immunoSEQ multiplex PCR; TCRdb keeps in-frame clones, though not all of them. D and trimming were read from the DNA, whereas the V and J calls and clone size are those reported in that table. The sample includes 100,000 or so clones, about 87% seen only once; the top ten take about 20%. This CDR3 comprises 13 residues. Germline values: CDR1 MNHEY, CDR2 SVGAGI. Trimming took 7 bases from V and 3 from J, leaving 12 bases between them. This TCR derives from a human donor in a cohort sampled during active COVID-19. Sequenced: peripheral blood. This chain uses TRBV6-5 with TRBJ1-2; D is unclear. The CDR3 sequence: CASTFDRDYGYTF. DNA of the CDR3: TGTGCCAGCACCTTCGACCGGGACTATGGCTACACCTTC.